What follows describes a single TCR beta chain. Its antigen is still unknown. This specimen comes from a study of OX40 agonist ivuxolimab in advanced cancers. Study overall: Cancers in dose escalation were hepatocellular, melanoma, renal cell and head and neck. Averaging approximately 60 years in age, with a range of roughly 23 to 80, the cohort was approximately 84% male.

Sampling times: baseline, cycle 4 day 1, cycle 7 day 1. Sequenced by immunoSEQ multiplex PCR; TCRdb stores in-frame clones only, minus some. The profile shows some 54,000 clones, approximately 86% of them singletons. Study-level results: Determination of antigen specificity was not performed for the expanded peripheral T cells.

The CDR3 extends over 13 amino acids. Per the germline V gene, CDR1 is ENHRY and CDR2 is SYGVKD. V was pared by 7 bases and J by 6 bases, with 15 bases between. The TCR sequence derives from an adult with an advanced solid tumor such as melanoma, head and neck, liver or kidney cancer. Sequenced material: CD4+ or CD8+ T cells sorted from blood, taken in a trial of the OX40 agonist ivuxolimab. The chain is built from TRBV10-3 and TRBJ1-1, with a weak D call TRBD1 (6 bases). CDR3 sequence reads: CAITRQEASEAFF. The CDR3 DNA reads as TGTGCCATCACTAGACAGGAAGCCTCTGAAGCTTTCTTT.